This entry features one T cell receptor beta chain sequence. Its target is unknown. Naive CD8 isolation took CD45RO-negative cells positively selected for CCR7 and excluded terminally differentiated effector memory CD45RA+ cells. Assay used: immunoSEQ multiplex PCR; TCRdb lists only in-frame clones, some missing. The data hold about 2 million clones, with about 95% observed a single time. Germline V gives CDR1 MNHEY, CDR2 SMNVEV (reference sequence). Trimming left V 0 bases short and J 7 bases short, with 9 bases between. The CDR3 is 13 amino acids. These data are taken from a study of shared clonotypes between healthy human individuals. Study-wide results and caveats: Shared clonotypes: approximately 4.5% naive CD4, 3.5% to 4% naive CD8, 2% to 2.5% memory CD4, more than 0.3% memory CD8. Clonotype sharing among donors likely depends on sequencing depth. The diversity represented, both genetic and in exposure history, was limited by few donors.

J is TRBJ1-2 and V is TRBV27, with D perhaps TRBD1 (5 bases). Sequenced material: naive CD8+ T cells sorted from blood. The clonotype originates from a man aged 18-30 years in good health. CDR3 in amino acids: CASSLSGGVGYTF. CDR3 in DNA: TGTGCCAGCAGTTTATCGGGGGGGGTTGGCTACACCTTC.